The 23 T cell receptor beta chains below come from one sample, sequenced in a study of shared clonotypes between healthy human individuals. The repertoire was sequenced with immunoSEQ multiplex PCR; TCRdb's copy has only in-frame clones and lacks some. This sample yields approximately 460,000 clones, of which 60% to 80% are seen a single time; around 12% belongs to the top ten. The specimen was PBMCs. The receptors stem from a woman between 40 and 50 years old in good health. Some clones in this sample may be carry-over from other donors' samples.

This clone turned up a few times. The CDR3: CASRRVGSPLHF. In nucleotides, the CDR3 is TGTGCCAGCAGGCGTGTTGGATCACCCCTCCACTTT. The V and J genes are TRBV16 and TRBJ1-6, with D uncertain. The V and J ends lost 6 bases and 10 bases respectively, with 10 bases between them. This CDR3 region has 12 residues. CDR1 and CDR2 (germline): KGHSY, FQNENV.

Many counts were recorded for this clone. The V and J genes are TRBV6-1 and TRBJ2-7, with D perhaps matching TRBD1 (5 bases). V lost 6 bases to trimming and J lost 0 bases, with 9 bases between them. The V gene's germline CDR1 is MNHNS and CDR2 SASEGT. The CDR3 consists of 13 residues. The CDR3 sequence: CASSSGYSYEQYF. The CDR3 DNA reads as TGTGCCAGCAGCTCAGGGTACTCCTACGAGCAGTACTTC.

This chain uses TRBV27 with TRBJ2-7, with 9 bases identical to TRBD1. The ends lost 6 bases at V and 6 bases at J; junction bases unmatched: 15. The germline CDR1 and CDR2 sequences are MNHEY and SMNVEV (reference sequence). The CDR3 spans 16 residues. CDR3 in DNA: TGTGCCAGCAGGATCAGGGGGTGGACAGGGGCCTCCGAGCAGTACTTC. Translated: CASRIRGWTGASEQYF.

J is TRBJ1-2 and V is TRBV6-1; D is perhaps TRBD1 (5 bases). The germline V and J ends were trimmed by 7 bases and 4 bases, with 16 bases remaining between them. There are 14 residues in the CDR3. Germline values: CDR1 MNHNS, CDR2 SASEGT. In nucleotides, the CDR3 is TGTGCCAGCATCCTTAACAGGCGCAGCTATGGCTACACCTTC. It translates to CASILNRRSYGYTF.

The V and J genes are TRBV19 and TRBJ1-2; D is uncertain. V shed 3 bases and J shed 7 bases, with 12 bases lying between them. CDR3 length: 13 amino acids. Germline V gene data show CDR1 as LNHDA and CDR2 as SQIVND (reference sequence). The CDR3 region is CASSMRLDSGYTF. The CDR3 DNA reads TGTGCCAGTAGTATGAGACTAGACTCTGGCTACACCTTC.

This rearrangement joins TRBV11-2 to TRBJ2-7; D unresolved. CDR3 length equals 13 residues. V gave up 8 bases and J gave up 2 bases, with 13 bases separating them. Germline V lookup: CDR1 SGHAT, CDR2 FQNNGV. CDR3 bases: TGTGCCAGCGGTCTGGGTCCCGCCTACGAGCAGTACTTC. Protein: CASGLGPAYEQYF.

In DNA form, the CDR3 reads TGTGCCAGCGGGGAAGGGGGAACAGATACGCAGTATTTT. Its protein is CASGEGGTDTQYF. The rearrangement joins TRBV2 to TRBJ2-3; D might be TRBD1 (6 bases). The V end was cut by 8 bases, the J end by 3 bases, with 12 bases between. The CDR3 covers 13 residues. CDR1 SNHLY and CDR2 FYNNEI come from the germline V gene. Full variable domain (missing parts from reference TRBV2 and TRBJ2-3): EPEVTQTPSHQVTQMGQEVILRCVPISNHLYFYWYRQILGQKVEFLVSFYNNEISEKSEIFDDQFSVERPDGSNFTLKIRSTKLEDSAMYFCASGEGGTDTQYFGPGTRLTVL.

CDR3 nucleotides: TGTGCCAGCAGCACCCTGAAGACAGCTAGACAAAGAGGGGAGCTGTTTTTT. Amino acid sequence: CASSTLKTARQRGELFF. The chain is built from TRBV7-9 and TRBJ2-2; D possibly corresponds to TRBD1 (5 bases). Germline V lookup: CDR1 SEHNR, CDR2 FQNEAQ (reference sequence). The CDR3 sequence is 17 residues long. V lost 5 bases, J lost 8 bases, and 24 bases lay in between.

This chain joins TRBV5-1 and TRBJ1-1; no reliable D call. The CDR3 contains 14 residues. The V and J ends lost 2 bases and 4 bases respectively, with 12 bases between them. Germline V gives CDR1 SGHRS, CDR2 YFSETQ. This CDR3 reads CASSLFGMFTEAFF. The CDR3 DNA sequence: TGCGCCAGCAGCTTATTTGGGATGTTCACTGAAGCTTTCTTT.

This sequence joins TRBV7-9 and TRBJ2-7, with 8 positions matching TRBD2. With V trimmed by 1 base and J by 5 bases, 4 bases remained unmatched. This CDR3 is built from 14 residues. Germline V CDR1 and CDR2: SEHNR, FQNEAQ (reference sequence). The CDR3 here is CASSLGAGEDEQYF. As DNA, the CDR3 is TGTGCCAGCAGCTTAGGAGCGGGAGAAGACGAGCAGTACTTC.

This rearrangement joins TRBV27 to TRBJ2-1; D call uncertain. Germline V gene data show CDR1 as MNHEY and CDR2 as SMNVEV (reference sequence). The germline V and J ends were trimmed by 0 bases and 7 bases, with 7 bases remaining between them. The CDR3 has 13 amino acids. In nucleotides, the CDR3 is TGTGCCAGCAGTTTATCGTTCATGAATGAGCAGTTCTTC. Translated: CASSLSFMNEQFF.

This clone was recorded once. A read error likely explains this, since a far larger clone differs by one base. Other DNA sequences in this sample translate to the same CDR3. Here the CDR3 DNA reads TGCAGCGTAGCCACGGACATTAGCAATCAGCCCCAGCATTTC. As protein: CSVATDISNQPQHF. The chain uses TRBV29-1 and TRBJ1-5, with D possibly being TRBD1 (5 bases). Germline V CDR1 and CDR2: SQVTM, ANQGSEA. CDR3 length: 14 amino acids.

The gene calls are TRBV6-5 and TRBJ1-2; D not certain. V lost 6 bases and J lost 4, with 15 bases in between. The length of the CDR3 is 14 residues. Germline CDR1 is MNHEY and CDR2 is SVGAGI. CDR3 loop: CASRPGRAIYGYTF. The CDR3, as DNA: TGTGCCAGCAGGCCCGGACGGGCGATCTATGGCTACACCTTC.

This clone has more than one count but fewer than ten. The chain recombines TRBV15 with TRBJ1-3; the match to TRBD1 covers 9 bases. There are 16 residues in the CDR3. In germline, CDR1 is LNHNV, CDR2 YYDKDF (reference sequence). V shed 3 bases and J 0 bases; nucleotides not matched to a gene: 3. CDR3 nucleotide sequence: TGTGCCACCAGCAGGGACAGGGGCCTCTCTGGAAACACCATATATTTT. Its translation is CATSRDRGLSGNTIYF.

V gene TRBV28 combines with J gene TRBJ2-7, with D perhaps matching TRBD1 or TRBD2 (6 bases each). This CDR3 has 14 amino acids. Trimming took off 6 bases at V and 0 bases at J, with 12 bases between the two ends. Germline V gene lookup returns CDR1 MDHEN and CDR2 SYDVKM. The CDR3 is CASSRGGSSYEQYF. Written as DNA, the CDR3 is TGTGCCAGCAGCCGAGGGGGGTCCTCCTACGAGCAGTACTTC. The full variable domain, rest sourced from reference TRBV28 and TRBJ2-7, is DVKVTQSSRYLVKRTGEKVFLECVQDMDHENMFWYRQDPGLGLRLIYFSYDVKMKEKGDIPEGYSVSREKKERFSLILESASTNQTSMYLCASSRGGSSYEQYFGPGTRLTVT.

On this clone itself: This may be a read error: a much more frequent sequence differs by one nucleotide. The sample holds other DNA sequences that translate to the same CDR3. This chain links TRBV11-2 with TRBJ2-7; D remains unclear. Germline CDR1 reads SGHAT; CDR2 reads FQNNGV. V dropped 1 base and J dropped 0 bases, with 7 bases sitting between them. This CDR3 is 14 amino acids long. In DNA form, the CDR3 reads TGTGCCAGCAGCTTAGGTGGCCGCTCCTACGAGCAGTACTTC. Amino acids: CASSLGGRSYEQYF. The full variable domain, completed using reference TRBV11-2 and TRBJ2-7, is EAGVAQSPRYKIIEKRQSVAFWCNPISGHATLYWYQQILGQGPKLLIQFQNNGVVDDSQLPKDRFSAERLKGVDSTLKIQPAKLEDSAVYLCASSLGGRSYEQYFGPGTRLTVT.

The chain is built from TRBV5-4 and TRBJ2-1, with no clear D. V shed 2 bases and J shed 3 bases, with 15 bases lying between them. Germline CDR1 and CDR2: SGHNT and YYREEE (reference sequence). The CDR3 extends over 16 amino acids. The CDR3 nucleotides read TGTGCCAGCAGCTTTCAACAGAACTCCGACTACAATGAGCAGTTCTTC. Residues: CASSFQQNSDYNEQFF.

This clone was observed a few times. The rearrangement uses TRBV21-1 and TRBJ2-7; the table calls TRBD2, which could not be checked here. TRBV21-1 is a recognized pseudogene. The CDR3 totals 15 residues. The CDR3 here is CASSKLRLATYEQYF. Here the CDR3 DNA reads TGTGCCAGCAGCAAATTGAGACTAGCGACCTACGAGCAGTACTTC.

The chain recombines TRBV18 with TRBJ1-4, with 7 bases that match TRBD1. V lost 1 base to trimming and J lost 15 bases; unmatched junction nucleotides: 8. Germline loops: CDR1 KGHSH, CDR2 LQKENI. The CDR3 runs to 13 residues. CDR3 sequence (DNA): TGTGCCAGCTCACCACACCAACAGGGGAGGTTGTTTTTT. It yields the protein CASSPHQQGRLFF. The variable domain in full, completed from reference TRBV18 and TRBJ1-4, reads NAGVMQNPRHLVRRRGQEARLRCSPMKGHSHVYWYRQLPEEGLKFMVYLQKENIIDESGMPKERFSAEFPKEGPSILRIQQVVRGDSAAYFCASSPHQQGRLFFGSGTQLSVL.

In its sample, this clone was seen many times. Distinct nucleotide sequences in the sample also encode this CDR3. The genes are TRBV30 and TRBJ2-4, with D possibly called TRBD1 or TRBD2 (5 bases each). The CDR3 is 13 amino acids. V shed 3 bases and J shed 7 bases, with 13 bases lying between them. Germline CDR1 GTSNPN, CDR2 SVGIG (reference sequence). The CDR3 sequence is CAWRSRGANIQYF. CDR3 DNA sequence: TGTGCCTGGAGAAGCCGGGGCGCTAACATTCAGTACTTC.

The chain couples TRBV11-2 to TRBJ2-2; D may be TRBD2 (6 bases). The germline V gene has CDR1 SGHAT and CDR2 FQNNGV. The CDR3 runs 15 residues. Between the trimmed V and J ends, which lost 5 bases and 1 base, there was a span of 11 bases. The CDR3, as DNA: TGTGCCAGCAGCCCGGCAGCGGGGAACACCGGGGAGCTGTTTTTT. Its protein is CASSPAAGNTGELFF.

At least ten counts were recorded for this clone. V gene TRBV5-1 combines with J gene TRBJ2-1; D is possibly TRBD2 (6 bases). Germline values: CDR1 SGHRS, CDR2 YFSETQ. This CDR3 has 16 residues. The ends were cut back, 4 bases at V and 11 bases at J, with 25 bases in the middle. The CDR3 is CASSPTRDLYFLQQFF. The DNA of the CDR3 is TGCGCCAGCAGCCCCACTCGGGACTTATACTTTCTCCAGCAGTTCTTC. Drawing the rest from reference TRBV5-1 and TRBJ2-1, the complete variable domain is KAGVTQTPRYLIKTRGQQVTLSCSPISGHRSVSWYQQTPGQGLQFLFEYFSETQRNKGNFPGRFSGRQFSNSRSEMNVSTLELGDSALYLCASSPTRDLYFLQQFFGPGTRLTVL.

The V gene is TRBV5-1, the J gene TRBJ1-5; D is ambiguous. The CDR3 is made up of 14 amino acids. V lost 0 bases, J lost 6 bases, and 10 bases lay in between. The germline V gene has CDR1 SGHRS and CDR2 YFSETQ. The CDR3 DNA is TGCGCCAGCAGCTTGGGGAGTACGGGTCAGCCCCAGCATTTT. As protein: CASSLGSTGQPQHF.